The text below deals with one T cell receptor beta chain. Its antigen is not identified. This record belongs to a study of T cells after yellow fever vaccination. Study information: With SMART-Seq v4 Ultra Low Input, the fractions containing low cell numbers were prepared.

Generation of TCR cDNA used 5'RACE template switching (which added a universal primer site and UMIs). TCRdb analysed the 5' RACE reads with MiXCR anew, one entry per CDR3 protein. The sample shows 450,000 to 600,000 distinct CDR3 sequences, about 17% of them seen only once. Study results and limitations: It was a weaker secondary response, yet one that peaked faster, at day 5 versus 15. Boosting was followed by the reappearance of most primary-vaccination clones (less than 98% CD4, roughly 90% CD8).

The CDR3 is 16 amino acids. Germline-derived CDR1 and CDR2 are LGHNT and FRNRAP. V lost 0 bases to trimming and J lost 2 bases, with 10 bases between them. The chain uses TRBV12-5 and TRBJ2-2, with D possibly being TRBD1 (6 bases). The sample in question was PBMCs, obtained around 5 days after the first yellow fever vaccination. This receptor was identified in a man between 18 and 29 years old who received the YFV17D yellow fever vaccine. The CDR3 coding sequence is TGTGCTAGTGGTTTGGTACAGGGATTAAACACCGGGGAGCTGTTTTTT. It codes for CASGLVQGLNTGELFF.